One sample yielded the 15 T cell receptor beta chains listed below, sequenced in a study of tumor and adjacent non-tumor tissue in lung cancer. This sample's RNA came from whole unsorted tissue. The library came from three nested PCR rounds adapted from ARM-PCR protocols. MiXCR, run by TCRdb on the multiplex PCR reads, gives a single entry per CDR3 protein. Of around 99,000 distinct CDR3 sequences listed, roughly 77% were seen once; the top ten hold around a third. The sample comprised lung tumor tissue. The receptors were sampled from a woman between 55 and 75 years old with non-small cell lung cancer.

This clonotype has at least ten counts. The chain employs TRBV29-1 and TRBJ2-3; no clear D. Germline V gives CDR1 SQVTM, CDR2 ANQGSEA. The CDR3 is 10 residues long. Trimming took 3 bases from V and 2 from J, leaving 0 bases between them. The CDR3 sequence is CSVDTDTQYF. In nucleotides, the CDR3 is TGCAGCGTTGACACAGATACGCAGTATTTT.

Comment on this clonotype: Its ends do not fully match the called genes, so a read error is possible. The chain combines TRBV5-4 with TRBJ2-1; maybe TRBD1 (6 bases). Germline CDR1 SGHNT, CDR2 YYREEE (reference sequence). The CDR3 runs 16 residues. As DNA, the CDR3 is TGTACCAGCAGCCCCCCCCAGACAGCTTTGAGGGGGGAGCAGTTCTTC. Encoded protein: CTSSPPQTALRGEQFF.

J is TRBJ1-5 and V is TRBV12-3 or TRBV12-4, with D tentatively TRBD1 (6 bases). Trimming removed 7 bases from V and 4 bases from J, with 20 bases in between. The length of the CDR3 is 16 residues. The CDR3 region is CASILTGSRGNQPQHF. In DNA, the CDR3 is TGTGCCAGCATTCTGACGGGGAGCAGGGGTAATCAGCCCCAGCATTTT.

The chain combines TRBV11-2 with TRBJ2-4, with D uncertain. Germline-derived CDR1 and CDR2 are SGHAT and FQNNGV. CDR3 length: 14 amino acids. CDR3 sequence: CGSSSSLSNTIQYF. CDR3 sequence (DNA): TGTGGCAGTAGCTCCAGTTTGTCCAATACCATTCAGTACTTC.

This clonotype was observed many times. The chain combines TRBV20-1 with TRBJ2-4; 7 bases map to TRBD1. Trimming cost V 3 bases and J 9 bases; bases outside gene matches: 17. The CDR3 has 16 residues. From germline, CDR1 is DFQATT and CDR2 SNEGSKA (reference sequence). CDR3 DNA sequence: TGCAGTGCTAGGGACCCCCCCAATGACAGGGCGGCCATTCAGTACTTC. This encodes CSARDPPNDRAAIQYF.

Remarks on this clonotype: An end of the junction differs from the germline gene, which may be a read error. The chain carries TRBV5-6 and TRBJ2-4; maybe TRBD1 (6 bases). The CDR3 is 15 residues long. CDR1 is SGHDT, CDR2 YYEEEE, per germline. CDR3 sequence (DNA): TGTGTCAGCAGCAAGCAGGGACACGTGGTTGACATTCAGTACTTC. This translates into CVSSKQGHVVDIQYF.

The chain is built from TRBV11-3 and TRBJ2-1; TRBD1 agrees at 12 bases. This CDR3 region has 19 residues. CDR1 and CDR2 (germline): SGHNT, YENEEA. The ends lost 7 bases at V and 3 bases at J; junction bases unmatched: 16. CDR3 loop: CASTIAGTGGFLGYNEQFF. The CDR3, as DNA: TGTGCCAGCACCATTGCCGGGACAGGGGGCTTCCTCGGCTACAATGAGCAGTTCTTC.

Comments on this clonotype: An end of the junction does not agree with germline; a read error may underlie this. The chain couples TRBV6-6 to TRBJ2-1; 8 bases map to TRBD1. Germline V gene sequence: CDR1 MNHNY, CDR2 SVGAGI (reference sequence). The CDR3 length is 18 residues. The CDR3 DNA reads TGTGCCATCAGTCACAGGGGGGTGGTCTGGGCGTCGTACAATGAGCAGTTCTTC. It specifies CAISHRGVVWASYNEQFF.

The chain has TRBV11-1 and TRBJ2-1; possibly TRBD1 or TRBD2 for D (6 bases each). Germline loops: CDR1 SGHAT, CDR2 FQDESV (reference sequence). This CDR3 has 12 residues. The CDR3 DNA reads TGTACCAACAGCCCAAGGGGGGATGAGCAGTTCTTC. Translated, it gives CTNSPRGDEQFF.

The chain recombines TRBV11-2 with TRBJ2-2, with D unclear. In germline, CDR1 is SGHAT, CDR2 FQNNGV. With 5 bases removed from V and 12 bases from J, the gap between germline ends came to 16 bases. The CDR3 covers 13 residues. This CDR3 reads CASSLFQTEKLFF. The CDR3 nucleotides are TGTGCCAGCAGCCTTTTCCAGACCGAGAAGCTGTTTTTT.

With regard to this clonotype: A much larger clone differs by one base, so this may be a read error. In nucleotides, the CDR3 is TGCAGTGCTCCCCCAGCGGGAGCAGGCAATGAGCTGTTCTTC. It encodes CSAPPAGAGNELFF. The chain has TRBV20-1 and TRBJ2-1, with 8 bases lining up with TRBD2. Germline V gene data show CDR1 as DFQATT and CDR2 as SNEGSKA (reference sequence). The CDR3 length is 14 residues.

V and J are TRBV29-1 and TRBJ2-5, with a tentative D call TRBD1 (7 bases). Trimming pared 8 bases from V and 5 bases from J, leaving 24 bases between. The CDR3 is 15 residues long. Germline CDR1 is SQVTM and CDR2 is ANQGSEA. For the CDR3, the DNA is TGCAGCATCGAGGGGGGCACAGGGGATTGGGAGACCCAGTACTTC. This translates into CSIEGGTGDWETQYF.

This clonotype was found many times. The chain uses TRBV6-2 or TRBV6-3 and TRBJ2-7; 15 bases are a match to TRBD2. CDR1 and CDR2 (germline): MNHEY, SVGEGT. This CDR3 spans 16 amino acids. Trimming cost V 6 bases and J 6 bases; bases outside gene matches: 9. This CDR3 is CASRPGLAGGQGEQYF. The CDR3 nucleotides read TGTGCCAGCAGGCCCGGACTAGCGGGAGGGCAAGGCGAGCAGTACTTC.

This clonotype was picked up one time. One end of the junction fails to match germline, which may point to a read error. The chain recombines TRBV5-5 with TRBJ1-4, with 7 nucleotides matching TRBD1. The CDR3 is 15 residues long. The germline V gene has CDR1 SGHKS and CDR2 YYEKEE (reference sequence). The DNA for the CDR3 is TGTGCCAACAGCCCGAGACAGGGCGAGGGTGAAAAACTGCTTTTT. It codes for CANSPRQGEGEKLLF.

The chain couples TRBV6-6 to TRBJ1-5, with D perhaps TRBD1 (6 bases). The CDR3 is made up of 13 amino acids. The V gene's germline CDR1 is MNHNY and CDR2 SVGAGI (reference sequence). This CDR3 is CVNSHRVNQPQHF. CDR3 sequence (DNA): TGTGTCAACAGTCACAGGGTTAATCAGCCCCAGCATTTT.